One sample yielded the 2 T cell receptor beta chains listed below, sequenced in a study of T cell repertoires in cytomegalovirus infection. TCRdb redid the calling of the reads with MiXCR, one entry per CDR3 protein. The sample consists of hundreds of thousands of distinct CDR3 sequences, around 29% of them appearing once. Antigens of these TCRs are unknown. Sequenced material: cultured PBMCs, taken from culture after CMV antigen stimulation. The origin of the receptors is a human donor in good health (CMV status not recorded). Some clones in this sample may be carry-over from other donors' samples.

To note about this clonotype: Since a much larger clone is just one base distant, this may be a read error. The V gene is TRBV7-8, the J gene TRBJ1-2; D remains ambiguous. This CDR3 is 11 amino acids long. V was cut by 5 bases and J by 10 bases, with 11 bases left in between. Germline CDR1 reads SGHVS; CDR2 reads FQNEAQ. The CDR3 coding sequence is TGTGCCAGCAGCCCGATTGATGTCTACACCTTC. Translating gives CASSPIDVYTF.

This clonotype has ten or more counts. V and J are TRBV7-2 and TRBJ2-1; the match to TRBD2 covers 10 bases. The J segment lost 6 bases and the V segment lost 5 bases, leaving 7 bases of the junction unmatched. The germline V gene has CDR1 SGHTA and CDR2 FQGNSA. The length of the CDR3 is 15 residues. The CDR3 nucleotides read TGTGCCAGCAGCCCTAGCGGGAGTCTTCCCAATGAGCAGTTCTTC. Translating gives CASSPSGSLPNEQFF.